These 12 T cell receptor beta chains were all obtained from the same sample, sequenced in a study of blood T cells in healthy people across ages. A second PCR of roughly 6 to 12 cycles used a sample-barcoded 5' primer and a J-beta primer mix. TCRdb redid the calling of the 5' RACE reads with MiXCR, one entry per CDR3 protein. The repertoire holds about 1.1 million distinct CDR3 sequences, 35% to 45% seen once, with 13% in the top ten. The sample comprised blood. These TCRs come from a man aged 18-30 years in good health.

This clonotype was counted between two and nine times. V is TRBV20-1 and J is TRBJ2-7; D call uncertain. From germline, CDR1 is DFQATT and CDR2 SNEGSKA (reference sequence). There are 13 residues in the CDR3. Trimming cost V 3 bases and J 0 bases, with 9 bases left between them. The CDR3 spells CSARLRSSYEQYF. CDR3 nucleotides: TGCAGTGCTAGGCTCCGAAGCTCCTACGAGCAGTACTTC.

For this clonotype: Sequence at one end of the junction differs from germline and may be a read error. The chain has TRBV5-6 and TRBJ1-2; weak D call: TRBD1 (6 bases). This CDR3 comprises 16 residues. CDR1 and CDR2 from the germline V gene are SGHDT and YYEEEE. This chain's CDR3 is CASSLGLQGTNYGYTF. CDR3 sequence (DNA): TGTGCCAGCAGCTTGGGGCTACAGGGAACCAACTATGGTTACACCTTC.

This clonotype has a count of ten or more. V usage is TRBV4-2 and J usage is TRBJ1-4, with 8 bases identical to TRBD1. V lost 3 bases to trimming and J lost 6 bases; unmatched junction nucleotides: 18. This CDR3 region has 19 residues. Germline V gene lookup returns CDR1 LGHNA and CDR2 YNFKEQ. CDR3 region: CASSQADRGSGWGDEKLFF. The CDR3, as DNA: TGTGCCAGCAGCCAGGCTGACAGGGGATCGGGTTGGGGGGATGAAAAACTGTTTTTT.

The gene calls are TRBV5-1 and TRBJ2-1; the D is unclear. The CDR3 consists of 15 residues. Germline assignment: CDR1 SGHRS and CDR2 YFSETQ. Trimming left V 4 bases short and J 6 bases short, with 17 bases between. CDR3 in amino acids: CASSLTSKGGNEQFF. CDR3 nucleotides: TGCGCCAGCAGCCTGACCTCGAAAGGCGGCAATGAGCAGTTCTTC.

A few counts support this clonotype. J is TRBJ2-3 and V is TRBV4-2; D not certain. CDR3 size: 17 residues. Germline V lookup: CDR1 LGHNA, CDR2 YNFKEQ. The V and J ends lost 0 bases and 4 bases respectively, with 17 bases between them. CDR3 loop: CASSQEELPPGSDTQYF. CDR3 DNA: TGTGCCAGCAGCCAAGAAGAGCTGCCCCCCGGTTCAGATACGCAGTATTTT.

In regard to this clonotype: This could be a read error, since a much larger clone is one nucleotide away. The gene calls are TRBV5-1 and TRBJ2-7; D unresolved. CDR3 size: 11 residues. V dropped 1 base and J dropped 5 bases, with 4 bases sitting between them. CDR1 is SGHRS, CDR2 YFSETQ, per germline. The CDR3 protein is CASSLCHEQYF. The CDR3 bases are TGCGCCAGCAGCTTGTGCCACGAGCAGTACTTC.

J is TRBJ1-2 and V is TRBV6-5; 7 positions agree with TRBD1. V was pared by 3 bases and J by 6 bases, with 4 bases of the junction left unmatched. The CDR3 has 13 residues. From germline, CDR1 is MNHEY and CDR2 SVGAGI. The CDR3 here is CASSYTGVDGYTF. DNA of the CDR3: TGTGCCAGCAGTTATACAGGGGTGGATGGCTACACCTTC.

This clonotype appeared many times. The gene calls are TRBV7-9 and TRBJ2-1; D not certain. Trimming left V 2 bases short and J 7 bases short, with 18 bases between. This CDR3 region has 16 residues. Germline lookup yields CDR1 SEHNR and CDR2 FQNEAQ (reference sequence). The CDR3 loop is CASSLFGLSSGNEQFF. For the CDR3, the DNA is TGTGCCAGCAGCTTATTCGGGTTGAGTTCAGGAAATGAGCAGTTCTTC.

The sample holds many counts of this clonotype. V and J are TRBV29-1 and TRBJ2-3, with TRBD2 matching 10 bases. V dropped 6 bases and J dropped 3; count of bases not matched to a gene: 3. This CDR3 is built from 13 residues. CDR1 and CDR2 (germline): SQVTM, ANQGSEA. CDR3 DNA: TGCAGCGTGGGGACTAGCGCAACAGATACGCAGTATTTT. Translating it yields CSVGTSATDTQYF.

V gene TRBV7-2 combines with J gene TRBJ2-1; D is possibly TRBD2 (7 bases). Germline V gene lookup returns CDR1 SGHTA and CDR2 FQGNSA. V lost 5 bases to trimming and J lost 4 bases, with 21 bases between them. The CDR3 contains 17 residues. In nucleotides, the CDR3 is TGTGCCAGCAGCCCAAGGGGGGGACTCACCTATTACAATGAGCAGTTCTTC. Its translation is CASSPRGGLTYYNEQFF. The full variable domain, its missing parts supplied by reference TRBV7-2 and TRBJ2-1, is GAGVSQSPSNKVTEKGKDVELRCDPISGHTALYWYRQSLGQGLEFLIYFQGNSAPDKSGLPSDRFSAERTGGSVSTLTIQRTQQEDSAVYLCASSPRGGLTYYNEQFFGPGTRLTVL.

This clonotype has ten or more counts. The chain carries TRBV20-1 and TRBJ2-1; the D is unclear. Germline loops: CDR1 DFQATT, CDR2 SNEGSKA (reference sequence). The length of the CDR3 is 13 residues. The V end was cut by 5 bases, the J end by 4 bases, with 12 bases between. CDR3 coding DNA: TGCAGTGCTCGCCGGCCACGATACAATGAGCAGTTCTTC. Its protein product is CSARRPRYNEQFF.

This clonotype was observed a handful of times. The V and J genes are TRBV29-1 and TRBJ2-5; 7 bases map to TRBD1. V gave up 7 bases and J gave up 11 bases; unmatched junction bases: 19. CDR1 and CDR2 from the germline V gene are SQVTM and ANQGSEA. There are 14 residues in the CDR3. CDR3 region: CSATDDRDRNEQYF. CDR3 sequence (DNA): TGCAGCGCCACGGACGACAGGGATAGAAATGAGCAGTACTTC.